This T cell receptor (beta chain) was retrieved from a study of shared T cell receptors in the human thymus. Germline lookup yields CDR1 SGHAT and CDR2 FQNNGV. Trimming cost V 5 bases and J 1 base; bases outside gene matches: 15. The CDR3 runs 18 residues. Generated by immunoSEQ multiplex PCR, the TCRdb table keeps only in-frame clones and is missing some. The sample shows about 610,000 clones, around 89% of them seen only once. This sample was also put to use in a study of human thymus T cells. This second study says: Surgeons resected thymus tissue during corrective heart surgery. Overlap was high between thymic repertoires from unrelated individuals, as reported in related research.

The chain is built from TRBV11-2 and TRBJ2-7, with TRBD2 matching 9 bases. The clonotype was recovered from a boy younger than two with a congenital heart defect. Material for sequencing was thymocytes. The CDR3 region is CASSEGGIAGVSSYEQYF. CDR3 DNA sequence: TGTGCCAGCAGCGAGGGGGGGATAGCGGGAGTGTCGTCCTACGAGCAGTACTTC.